This T cell receptor beta chain was captured in a study of vaccination and CD4 T cells after COVID-19. Study details: Four females and six males made up the convalescents, two of whom were Hispanic. Each control culture was treated with a CEFX pool, an HIV-1 Nef pool, or no peptide. The stimulus for the cells was overlapping spike peptides derived from SARS-CoV-2, HCoV-NL63, HCoV-OC43 and HCoV-229E.

Treatment denoted: approximately 9-day PBMC culture with coronavirus spike peptide pools or control peptides (ViraFEST assay). This CDR3 region has 14 residues. Per germline, CDR1 MDHEN and CDR2 SYDVKM. Researchers used the Oncomine TCR Beta short-read assay to sequence DNA from cultured CD4+ T cells. TCRdb used MiXCR to reprocess the PCR reads, holding one entry per CDR3 protein. The sample has over 11,000 distinct CDR3 sequences, roughly 53% seen once. Remarks on this clonotype: The antigen remains undetermined.

The sequence was collected from a human donor who had recovered from COVID-19. The chain couples TRBV28 to TRBJ2-1; 10 bases agree with TRBD2. The DNA matches TRBJ2-7 better at its end, which makes the J call doubtful. Sequencing input: CD4+ T cells from blood, cultured in vitro. CDR3: CASRPGLALYEQYF. CDR3 coding DNA: TGTGCCAGCAGGCCGGGACTAGCGCTCTACGAGCAGTACTTC.